This TCR beta chain stems from a study of Tregs in tolerant kidney transplant recipients. Overall study: Recipients received nonmyeloablative bone marrow transplants from related graft donors, with transient mixed chimerism.

The assay was immunoSEQ multiplex PCR, and TCRdb's table has in-frame clones only and misses some. The sample includes about 73,000 clones, around 98% of them seen just once. Germline CDR1 and CDR2: ENHRY and SYGVKD. V lost 0 bases to trimming and J lost 0 bases, with 8 bases between them. The CDR3 totals 15 residues. The gene calls are TRBV10-3 and TRBJ1-1; D is unresolved. This sample comprised CD4+ T cells from blood, obtained before the transplant. The receptor was isolated from a human donor who received a combined kidney and bone marrow transplant. The CDR3 bases are TGTGCCATCAGTGAGTCGAGGCGGATGAACACTGAAGCTTTCTTT. Encoded protein: CAISESRRMNTEAFF.